This record looks at one TCR beta chain sequence and its context. This entry comes from a study of cytomegalovirus exposure and HLA in healthy donors. Background on the study: The study's early data release held approximately 91 million unique TCRs from HLA-typed donors.

Primers included in the PCR were 60 Vbeta and 13 Jbeta primers. The repertoire was sequenced with immunoSEQ multiplex PCR; TCRdb's copy has only in-frame clones and lacks some. The sample has roughly 150,000 clones; 76% are singletons. CDR1 SGHRS and CDR2 YFSETQ come from the germline V gene. This CDR3 region has 15 residues. Trimming took 4 bases from V and 5 from J; bases not matched to a gene: 5. This chain joins TRBV5-1 and TRBJ2-3; 12 positions agree with TRBD2. Sequencing input: PBMCs. This TCR was recovered from a man aged 35 to 55 in good health and CMV-seronegative. In nucleotides, the CDR3 is TGCGCCAGCAGCGCGGGACTAGCGGGTATAGATACGCAGTATTTT. Its protein product is CASSAGLAGIDTQYF.